These 7 T cell receptor beta chains came from one sample sequenced in a study of cytomegalovirus exposure and HLA in healthy donors. Only in-frame clones appear in the TCRdb table, and some are missing; sequencing was by immunoSEQ multiplex PCR. The table shows fewer than 120,000 clones, with roughly 88% occurring only once. The sample was PBMCs. The receptors were sampled from a woman aged 30 to 39 in good health and CMV-seropositive.

The chain employs TRBV2 and TRBJ1-2, with D uncertain. The V gene lost 8 bases and the J gene lost 4 bases, with 11 bases spanning the gap. Germline CDR1 and CDR2: SNHLY and FYNNEI. This CDR3 contains 12 residues. The CDR3 nucleotides read TGTGCCAGCCAGGTACAGCCCTATGGCTACACCTTC. This sequence encodes CASQVQPYGYTF.

The chain employs TRBV13 and TRBJ1-2, with unresolved D. This CDR3 region has 15 residues. Trimming took 2 bases from V and 0 from J, leaving 10 bases between them. Germline V lookup: CDR1 PRHDT, CDR2 FYEKMQ (reference sequence). The CDR3: CASSLSQRPNYGYTF. The DNA for the CDR3 is TGTGCCAGCAGCTTATCACAGAGACCTAACTATGGCTACACCTTC. Complete variable domain (other parts from reference TRBV13 and TRBJ1-2): AAGVIQSPRHLIKEKRETATLKCYPIPRHDTVYWYQQGPGQDPQFLISFYEKMQSDKGSIPDRFSAQQFSDYHSELNMSSLELGDSALYFCASSLSQRPNYGYTFGSGTRLTVV.

The rearrangement links TRBV5-5 to TRBJ2-7; TRBD1 aligns across 10 bases. V gave up 4 bases and J gave up 3 bases; unmatched junction bases: 4. The germline V gene has CDR1 SGHKS and CDR2 YYEKEE (reference sequence). This CDR3 spans 14 amino acids. The CDR3 region is CASSRWTGGYEQYF. The DNA for the CDR3 is TGTGCCAGCAGCCGATGGACAGGGGGCTACGAGCAGTACTTC.

The chain combines TRBV14 with TRBJ1-1; D perhaps matches TRBD1 (6 bases). V lost 1 base and J 10 bases, leaving 13 bases between the germline ends. Germline CDR1 is SGHDN and CDR2 is FVKESK. The CDR3 has 13 residues. CDR3 region: CASSQGFLQGAFF. The CDR3 DNA is TGTGCCAGCAGCCAAGGGTTCCTACAGGGAGCTTTCTTT.

This rearrangement joins TRBV4-1 to TRBJ1-1, with TRBD1 identical over 8 bases. This CDR3 has 15 residues. J gave up 7 bases and V 4 bases, and 11 bases lay outside the gene matches. The V gene's germline CDR1 is MGHRA and CDR2 YSYEKL. CDR3 DNA: TGCGCCAGCAGCCTTCAAGCTCAGGGGACAGGTGAAGCTTTCTTT. Translated: CASSLQAQGTGEAFF.

The chain is built from TRBV12-5 and TRBJ2-5, with D possibly matching TRBD2 (6 bases). CDR1 and CDR2 (germline): LGHNT, FRNRAP. Trimming left V 6 bases short and J 2 bases short, with 13 bases between. There are 14 residues in the CDR3. CDR3 protein: CASGTGDEQETQYF. CDR3 in DNA: TGTGCTAGTGGAACGGGGGACGAACAAGAGACCCAGTACTTC.

V and J are TRBV5-6 and TRBJ2-3; TRBD1 matches at 8 bases. V dropped 3 bases and J dropped 2; count of bases not matched to a gene: 8. The CDR3 is 16 amino acids. Germline-derived CDR1 and CDR2 are SGHDT and YYEEEE. CDR3: CASSSQGAWITDTQYF. CDR3 DNA sequence: TGTGCCAGCAGCTCCCAGGGGGCTTGGATCACAGATACGCAGTATTTT.